Listed here is a single T cell receptor (beta chain). The antigen is unknown. Reverse transcription used roughly 0.45 to 1 ug RNA and random hexamers. The amplification used immunoSEQ multiplex PCR on TCR beta CDR3; it spanned 54 Vbeta and 13 Jbeta. TCRdb analysed the immunoSEQ multiplex PCR reads with MiXCR anew, one entry per CDR3 protein. The repertoire consists of approximately 300,000 distinct CDR3 sequences, with almost 85% occurring once and the leading ten covering roughly 0.22%. Sequencing of TCR beta was performed on blood CD8+ and CD4+ T cells. It was negative isolation that provided the CD8+ and CD4+ T cells, whereas TEMRA cells were enriched by FACS. The source of the sample is a study of CD8 T cells in Susac syndrome. Regarding the study as a whole: As the study acknowledged, the number of individuals who were part of its TCR sequencing and HLA analysis was relatively small.

Trimming removed 8 bases at V and 0 bases at J, with 10 bases between. This CDR3 comprises 13 residues. The germline gives CDR1 ENHRY, CDR2 SYGVKD. The gene calls are TRBV10-3 and TRBJ1-2; D is ambiguous. This clonotype originated in a human donor with multiple sclerosis. The sequenced material came from CD8+ T cells from PBMCs. The CDR3 DNA reads TGTGCCATCGGGCGGAAATCTAACTATGGCTACACCTTC. Protein sequence: CAIGRKSNYGYTF.